This TCR beta chain originates from a study of blood T cell repertoires in COVID-19. Overall study context: Nucleic acid was either cDNA or gDNA, and it came from T cells, B-cell-depleted T cells, or PBMCs.

The data were produced by immunoSEQ multiplex PCR, yet TCRdb's version contains in-frame clones alone and is incomplete. In the table there are about 30,000 clones, about 91% of which are singletons. The CDR3 is 15 amino acids. The germline V gene has CDR1 SGDLS and CDR2 YYNGEE. The junction had 5 bases not matched to a gene; V was cut back by 0 bases and J by 5 bases. The chain recombines TRBV9 with TRBJ2-5; 9 bases align to TRBD2. Sequencing was done on a sample of peripheral blood. The clonotype comes from a human donor in a cohort sampled during active COVID-19. In DNA, the CDR3 is TGTGCCAGCAGCGTAGGTCAGCGGGGGGTGGAGACCCAGTACTTC. Translating gives CASSVGQRGVETQYF.